One and the same sample provided the 24 T cell receptor beta chains below, sequenced in a study of Ad26.COV2.S vaccination and SARS-CoV-2 variants. The treatment: around 19 received Ad26.COV2.S at low or high dose, single or two shots; roughly five received placebo; per-sample allocation not given. Samples analyzed were those drawn on day 63 after the first vaccine or placebo injection. Libraries were prepared by immunoSEQ multiplex PCR; TCRdb keeps only in-frame clonotypes and omits some of them. This sample has 250,000 to 300,000 clones, with approximately 87% found just once. The sample was peripheral blood, taken in a trial of Ad26.COV2.S vaccine versus placebo. The receptors were gathered from a person between 18 and 59 years old who received the Ad26.COV2.S COVID-19 vaccine or a placebo.

The chain combines TRBV2 with TRBJ2-2, with 8 bases lining up with TRBD1. Germline V gene lookup returns CDR1 SNHLY and CDR2 FYNNEI. The CDR3 is made up of 15 amino acids. After removal of 7 bases from V and 7 bases from J, the junction contained 11 bases not matched to a gene. CDR3 protein: CASTQDRAERGELFF. The CDR3 DNA reads as TGTGCCAGCACTCAGGACAGGGCTGAACGCGGGGAGCTGTTTTTT.

V is TRBV7-2 and J is TRBJ1-6; 8 bases are shared with TRBD1. Trimming took 3 bases from V and 7 from J; bases not matched to a gene: 8. The germline CDR1 and CDR2 sequences are SGHTA and FQGNSA. CDR3 length: 16 residues. CDR3 protein: CASSLYRGLGNSPLHF. The CDR3 bases are TGTGCCAGCAGCTTGTACAGGGGGTTGGGAAATTCACCCCTCCACTTT.

The chain recombines TRBV4-3 with TRBJ1-1, with unresolved D. V lost 2 bases and J lost 1, with 5 bases in between. The germline CDR1 and CDR2 sequences are LGHNA and YSLEER. This CDR3 is built from 13 residues. In DNA, the CDR3 is TGCGCCAGCAGCCAAAATAAGAACACTGAAGCTTTCTTT. This translates into CASSQNKNTEAFF.

V is TRBV4-3 and J is TRBJ1-1; no clear D gene. V was shortened by 0 bases and J by 3 bases, with 14 bases between the two germline ends. Germline V gene sequence: CDR1 LGHNA, CDR2 YSLEER. CDR3 length: 16 residues. The CDR3 coding sequence is TGCGCCAGCAGCCAAGATCTAGGCCAGCCTTACACTGAAGCTTTCTTT. This gives the protein CASSQDLGQPYTEAFF.

The chain recombines TRBV5-4 with TRBJ2-5; the match to TRBD1 covers 9 bases. V dropped 5 bases and J dropped 1; count of bases not matched to a gene: 3. Germline loops: CDR1 SGHNT, CDR2 YYREEE (reference sequence). The CDR3 loop spans 14 amino acids. CDR3 sequence (DNA): TGTGCCAGCAGGCAGGGACAGGGCCAAGAGACCCAGTACTTC. Residues: CASRQGQGQETQYF. The whole variable domain, filled in from reference TRBV5-4 and TRBJ2-5, reads ETGVTQSPTHLIKTRGQQVTLRCSSQSGHNTVSWYQQALGQGPQFIFQYYREEENGRGNFPPRFSGLQFPNYSSELNVNALELDDSALYLCASRQGQGQETQYFGPGTRLLVL.

This clone was detected a few times. This sequence joins TRBV7-9 and TRBJ1-1, with a possible D match to TRBD1 (5 bases). Germline V gene sequence: CDR1 SEHNR, CDR2 FQNEAQ (reference sequence). The CDR3 sequence is 12 residues long. Deletions cut 4 bases from V and 8 bases from J, with 11 bases between. As DNA, the CDR3 is TGTGCCAGCAGCTACGGGACGGACGAAGCTTTCTTT. It codes for CASSYGTDEAFF.

The chain carries TRBV5-4 and TRBJ1-1, with 11 bases identical to TRBD1. V gave up 4 bases and J gave up 2 bases; unmatched junction bases: 10. CDR1 is SGHNT and CDR2 is YYREEE in the germline V gene (reference sequence). This CDR3 comprises 17 residues. Here the CDR3 DNA reads TGTGCCAGCAGCCCCGGACAGGGGGCGCCGTTAAACACTGAAGCTTTCTTT. Protein: CASSPGQGAPLNTEAFF.

The chain combines TRBV12-1 with TRBJ1-1; the table gives TRBD1 as D, unverified against the DNA. TRBV12-1 is tagged as a pseudogene. The CDR3 runs 16 residues. In DNA form, the CDR3 reads TGTGCCAGCATGCTGAGGGACAGGGCGATGAACACTGAAGCTTTCTTT. It translates to CASMLRDRAMNTEAFF.

This chain links TRBV29-1 with TRBJ1-5; possibly TRBD1 for D (6 bases). Germline V gene lookup returns CDR1 SQVTM and CDR2 ANQGSEA. The CDR3 has 14 residues. Trimming took 7 bases from V and 3 from J, leaving 16 bases between them. CDR3 loop: CSATQGGSNQPQHF. CDR3 sequence (DNA): TGCAGCGCAACCCAAGGGGGGTCCAATCAGCCCCAGCATTTT.

This chain joins TRBV30 and TRBJ1-5; D is perhaps TRBD1 (5 bases). Germline CDR1 reads GTSNPN; CDR2 reads SVGIG (reference sequence). V was shortened by 0 bases and J by 6 bases, with 12 bases between the two germline ends. The CDR3 extends over 14 amino acids. CDR3 residues: CAWSVQGGGQPQHF. The DNA of the CDR3 is TGTGCCTGGAGTGTTCAGGGAGGTGGTCAGCCCCAGCATTTT. Filled out from reference TRBV30 and TRBJ1-5, the complete variable domain reads SQTIHQWPATLVQPVGSPLSLECTVEGTSNPNLYWYRQAAGRGLQLLFYSVGIGQISSEVPQNLSASRPQDRQFILSSKKLLLSDSGFYLCAWSVQGGGQPQHFGDGTRLSIL.

V is TRBV5-1 and J is TRBJ2-2; TRBD1 matches at 8 bases. There are 16 residues in the CDR3. V was pared by 1 base and J by 3 bases, with 5 bases of the junction left unmatched. Germline V lookup: CDR1 SGHRS, CDR2 YFSETQ. The CDR3 region has the DNA TGCGCCAGCAGCTTGTTTGGACAGGGATACACCGGGGAGCTGTTTTTT. As protein: CASSLFGQGYTGELFF.

The V call is TRBV13, the J call TRBJ2-7, with 13 bases fitting TRBD2. Germline CDR1 reads PRHDT; CDR2 reads FYEKMQ (reference sequence). The length of the CDR3 is 16 residues. J was trimmed by 2 bases and V by 5 bases; bases with no gene match: 6. Here the CDR3 reads CASSPYTSGRAYEQYF. The DNA for the CDR3 is TGTGCCAGCAGCCCGTACACTAGCGGGAGGGCCTACGAGCAGTACTTC.

This rearrangement joins TRBV6-6 to TRBJ1-2; 9 nucleotides agree with TRBD1. The germline gives CDR1 MNHNY, CDR2 SVGAGI (reference sequence). This CDR3 contains 16 residues. Losses at the gene ends were 6 bases for V and 7 bases for J; bases not matched to a gene: 15. CDR3 loop: CASRGSGTGFEFGYTF. As DNA, the CDR3 is TGTGCCAGCAGGGGATCCGGGACAGGGTTCGAGTTTGGCTACACCTTC.

Comments on this clone: Within the sample, other DNA sequences also encode this same CDR3. V is TRBV5-1 and J is TRBJ1-4; tentative D call: TRBD1 (5 bases). There are 14 residues in the CDR3. From germline, CDR1 is SGHRS and CDR2 YFSETQ. V shed 4 bases and J shed 4 bases, with 11 bases lying between them. In nucleotides, the CDR3 is TGCGCCAGCAGCGGTGGGAGGGGTAATGAAAAACTGTTTTTT. Protein product: CASSGGRGNEKLFF.

The rearrangement uses TRBV11-3 and TRBJ2-1, with TRBD1 identical over 7 bases. There are 13 residues in the CDR3. V shed 5 bases, J shed 6 bases, and the junction held 4 bases outside the gene matches. Germline V CDR1 and CDR2: SGHNT, YENEEA. This CDR3 reads CASSPPGGNEQFF. The CDR3 DNA reads TGTGCCAGCAGCCCTCCAGGGGGCAATGAGCAGTTCTTC.

The chain employs TRBV4-1 and TRBJ1-2; tentatively, D is TRBD1 (5 bases). Trimming stripped 1 base from V and 7 bases from J, with 16 bases between. Looked up from germline, CDR1 is MGHRA and CDR2 is YSYEKL. CDR3 length: 15 residues. CDR3 bases: TGCGCCAGCAGCCAAGGGCCAGGGATAAGAGGTGGCTACACCTTC. This gives the protein CASSQGPGIRGGYTF.

V usage is TRBV9 and J usage is TRBJ2-3, with 10 positions matching TRBD2. J gave up 2 bases and V 3 bases, and 9 bases lay outside the gene matches. Germline V lookup: CDR1 SGDLS, CDR2 YYNGEE. The CDR3 contains 17 residues. The DNA for the CDR3 is TGTGCCAGCAGCGCTCGGCTAGCGGGGGCCTTCACAGATACGCAGTATTTT. Translated, it gives CASSARLAGAFTDTQYF.

The rearrangement joins TRBV7-9 to TRBJ2-3, with D hard to call. The V and J ends lost 1 base and 4 bases respectively, with 3 bases between them. Germline V CDR1 and CDR2: SEHNR, FQNEAQ (reference sequence). This CDR3 is built from 12 residues. CDR3 region: CASSLVADTQYF. The CDR3 DNA is TGTGCCAGCAGCTTAGTAGCAGATACGCAGTATTTT.

The chain links TRBV4-2 to TRBJ2-3; 9 nucleotides align to TRBD2. The CDR3 is made up of 17 amino acids. Germline CDR1 and CDR2: LGHNA and YNFKEQ. Germline trimming cut 4 bases from V and 3 bases from J; bases unmatched to any gene: 11. Here the CDR3 DNA reads TGTGCCAGCAGCCCGAAAAGCGGCGGGGGGGCAACAGATACGCAGTATTTT. Its translation: CASSPKSGGGATDTQYF.

The J gene is TRBJ1-2, the V gene TRBV12-3 or TRBV12-4; no reliable D call. V lost 6 bases and J lost 2, with 10 bases in between. The CDR3 is 13 amino acids. The CDR3 region is CASSPKGNYGYTF. Written as DNA, the CDR3 is TGTGCCAGCAGCCCCAAGGGCAACTATGGCTACACCTTC.

The chain couples TRBV6-2 or TRBV6-3 to TRBJ2-5; 8 bases align to TRBD2. Per germline, CDR1 MNHEY and CDR2 SVGEGT. V lost 5 bases and J lost 3; bases outside the gene matches: 5. The CDR3 contains 14 residues. CDR3: CASSDPGGKETQYF. CDR3 in DNA: TGTGCCAGCAGTGATCCGGGGGGGAAAGAGACCCAGTACTTC.

In its sample, this clone was seen once. The chain uses TRBV6-1 and TRBJ1-5; D uncertain. The CDR3 is made up of 13 amino acids. The germline gives CDR1 MNHNS, CDR2 SASEGT. Trimming cost V 3 bases and J 4 bases, with 7 bases left between them. This CDR3 reads CASSDLGNQPQHF. The CDR3 DNA is TGTGCCAGCAGTGACCTAGGGAATCAGCCCCAGCATTTT.

This chain joins TRBV3-1 (or the pseudogene TRBV3-2) and TRBJ1-2; 7 bases map to TRBD1. Unmatched junction bases numbered 8, after V lost 6 bases and J lost 4 bases. The CDR3 is 14 residues long. Germline V gene lookup returns CDR1 LGHDT and CDR2 YNNKEL (reference sequence). The CDR3 reads CASSGDSLPYGYTF. The CDR3 DNA is TGTGCCAGCAGTGGGGACAGTTTGCCCTATGGCTACACCTTC.

The V call is TRBV27, the J call TRBJ2-1, with TRBD1 matching 9 bases. The CDR3 spans 14 residues. The germline V gene encodes CDR1 MNHEY and CDR2 SMNVEV (reference sequence). The ends lost 6 bases at V and 3 bases at J; junction bases unmatched: 3. The DNA of the CDR3 is TGTGCCAGCAGGTCGGGACAGGGCTACAATGAGCAGTTCTTC. This gives the protein CASRSGQGYNEQFF.